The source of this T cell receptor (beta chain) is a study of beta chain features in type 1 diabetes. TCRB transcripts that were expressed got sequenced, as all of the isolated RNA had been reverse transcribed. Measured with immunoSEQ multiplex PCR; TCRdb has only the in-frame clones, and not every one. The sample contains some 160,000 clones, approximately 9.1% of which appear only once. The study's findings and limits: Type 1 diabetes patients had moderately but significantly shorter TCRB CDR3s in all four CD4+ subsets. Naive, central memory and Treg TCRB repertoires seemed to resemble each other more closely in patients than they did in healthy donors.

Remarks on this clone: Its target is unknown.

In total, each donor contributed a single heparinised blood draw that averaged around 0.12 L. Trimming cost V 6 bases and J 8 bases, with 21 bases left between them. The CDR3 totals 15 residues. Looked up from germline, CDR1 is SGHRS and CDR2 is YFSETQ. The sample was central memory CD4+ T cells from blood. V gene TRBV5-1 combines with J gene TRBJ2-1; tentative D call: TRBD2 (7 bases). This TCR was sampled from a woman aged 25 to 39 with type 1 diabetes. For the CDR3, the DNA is TGCGCCAGCACTGATCCGACTAGGGGGGGCGATGAGCAGTTCTTC. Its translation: CASTDPTRGGDEQFF.